One sample yielded the 32 T cell receptor beta chains listed below, sequenced in a study of T cell responses to AZD1222 COVID-19 vaccine. Assay used: immunoSEQ multiplex PCR; TCRdb lists only in-frame clones, some missing. The table records over 30,000 clones, just over 85% of them present only once. The material sequenced was peripheral blood, taken 28 days after the second dose of the MenACWY control vaccine. These receptor sequences come from an adult who received the MenACWY meningococcal vaccine as a control.

This sequence joins TRBV12-3 or TRBV12-4 and TRBJ2-5; the D is unclear. This CDR3 comprises 11 residues. V lost 6 bases, J lost 1 base, and 3 bases lay in between. The CDR3 reads CASSRQETQYF. In nucleotides, the CDR3 is TGTGCCAGCAGCCGCCAAGAGACCCAGTACTTC.

This clone was counted once. CDR3 bases: TGTGCCAGCAGCTTACGACTAGCGGGAGGGTACAATGAGCAGTTCTTC. Amino acids: CASSLRLAGGYNEQFF. V and J are TRBV11-3 and TRBJ2-1; 14 bases match TRBD2. Germline V gene lookup returns CDR1 SGHNT and CDR2 YENEEA. V lost 2 bases, J lost 4 bases, and 1 base stayed unmatched. The CDR3 runs 16 residues. The whole variable domain, filled in from reference TRBV11-3 and TRBJ2-1, reads EAGVVQSPRYKIIEKKQPVAFWCNPISGHNTLYWYLQNLGQGPELLIRYENEEAVDDSQLPKDRFSAERLKGVDSTLKIQPAELGDSAVYLCASSLRLAGGYNEQFFGPGTRLTVL.

DNA of the CDR3: TGTGCCAGCAGTGAAATCGACAGGGGGCGCGGCACTGAAGCTTTCTTT. Translating it yields CASSEIDRGRGTEAFF. The chain has TRBV2 and TRBJ1-1; 10 nucleotides agree with TRBD1. The CDR3 covers 16 residues. V dropped 2 bases and J dropped 4; count of bases not matched to a gene: 7. The germline V gene has CDR1 SNHLY and CDR2 FYNNEI.

This chain links TRBV4-2 with TRBJ2-7; 8 bases match TRBD1. CDR1 and CDR2 (germline): LGHNA, YNFKEQ. The ends lost 0 bases at V and 3 bases at J; junction bases unmatched: 4. This CDR3 spans 15 amino acids. Here the CDR3 reads CASSQDTGGLYEQYF. The CDR3 DNA reads as TGTGCCAGCAGCCAAGATACAGGGGGTCTCTACGAGCAGTACTTC.

The chain employs TRBV30 and TRBJ1-5; D possibly corresponds to TRBD1 (5 bases). The CDR3 extends over 15 amino acids. The germline V gene has CDR1 GTSNPN and CDR2 SVGIG (reference sequence). Trimming took off 2 bases at V and 2 bases at J, with 13 bases between the two ends. The DNA of the CDR3 is TGTGCCTGGAGTCAGGGTATCTTGGGCAATCAGCCCCAGCATTTT. Residues: CAWSQGILGNQPQHF.

The chain has TRBV28 and TRBJ2-5, with 7 bases identical to TRBD1. This CDR3 comprises 12 residues. The trim removed 4 bases at V and 12 bases at J, leaving 8 bases unmatched. Germline V gene sequence: CDR1 MDHEN, CDR2 SYDVKM. DNA for the CDR3: TGTGCCAGCAGTTGGTTGGGACAGTCTAAGTACTTC. Translation gives CASSWLGQSKYF.

V and J are TRBV7-9 and TRBJ2-2, with 9 bases aligning to TRBD2. The CDR3 sequence is 16 residues long. The germline CDR1 and CDR2 sequences are SEHNR and FQNEAQ (reference sequence). With 2 bases clipped from V and 5 bases from J, the junction kept 6 bases outside the gene matches. CDR3 nucleotide sequence: TGTGCCAGCAGCTTAATAGCGGGAGAGGGAACCGGGGAGCTGTTTTTT. Encoded protein: CASSLIAGEGTGELFF.

This clone came up once. The J gene is TRBJ2-7, the V gene TRBV30, with D unclear. V was pared by 7 bases and J by 5 bases, with 3 bases between. Looked up from germline, CDR1 is GTSNPN and CDR2 is SVGIG (reference sequence). CDR3 length: 8 residues. CDR3 protein: CAYNEQYF. The CDR3 DNA reads TGTGCCTACAACGAGCAGTACTTC.

There are a few counts of this clone. The V and J genes are TRBV7-3 and TRBJ2-2; 9 bases fit TRBD2. CDR3 length: 15 residues. V trimming: 10 bases; J trimming: 4 bases; junction bases outside the gene matches: 10. Germline lookup yields CDR1 SGHTA and CDR2 FQGTGA. The chain's CDR3 is CATSLALAGTGELFF. The CDR3 DNA sequence: TGTGCCACCTCGTTGGCACTAGCGGGCACCGGGGAGCTGTTTTTT.

This chain joins TRBV19 and TRBJ2-1; unclear D gene. Germline CDR1 is LNHDA and CDR2 is SQIVND (reference sequence). The CDR3 extends over 15 amino acids. Trimming stripped 6 bases from V and 1 base from J, with 13 bases between. CDR3 sequence (DNA): TGTGCCAGTAGCCGGGCGGTATGGTCCTACAATGAGCAGTTCTTC. Protein product: CASSRAVWSYNEQFF.

The CDR3 loop is CASSLAGATDTQYF. In DNA, the CDR3 is TGCGCCAGTTCACTAGCGGGAGCCACAGATACGCAGTATTTT. The chain recombines TRBV10-2 with TRBJ2-3; 11 bases align to TRBD2. The germline V gene has CDR1 WSHSY and CDR2 SAAADI. The CDR3 is 14 amino acids. V dropped 9 bases and J dropped 2; count of bases not matched to a gene: 4.

The genes are TRBV5-1 and TRBJ2-5; D unresolved. The germline gives CDR1 SGHRS, CDR2 YFSETQ. The CDR3 has 13 amino acids. Trimming removed 0 bases at V and 5 bases at J, with 8 bases between. The CDR3 reads CASSLENWETQYF. The CDR3 bases are TGCGCCAGCAGCTTGGAAAATTGGGAGACCCAGTACTTC.

CDR3 region: CASSIMGLAGGINEQFF. CDR3 DNA sequence: TGTGCCAGTAGTATTATGGGGCTAGCGGGAGGGATAAATGAGCAGTTCTTC. The rearrangement links TRBV19 to TRBJ2-1; 12 bases are a match to TRBD2. The CDR3 totals 17 residues. Germline assignment: CDR1 LNHDA and CDR2 SQIVND (reference sequence). J was trimmed by 7 bases and V by 3 bases; bases with no gene match: 10.

This clone was observed once. The chain has TRBV19 and TRBJ2-7, with 7 positions matching TRBD1. Trimming removed 5 bases from V and 5 bases from J; junction bases left unmatched: 12. CDR1 and CDR2 (germline): LNHDA, SQIVND (reference sequence). CDR3 length: 15 residues. This CDR3 is CASSQVPGQINEQYF. The CDR3 region has the DNA TGTGCCAGTAGTCAAGTTCCGGGACAGATCAACGAGCAGTACTTC.

This chain connects TRBV6-6 to TRBJ1-1, with a tentative D call TRBD1 (6 bases). Trimming cost V 0 bases and J 6 bases, with 8 bases left between them. This CDR3 has 13 residues. From germline, CDR1 is MNHNY and CDR2 SVGAGI (reference sequence). The CDR3 DNA reads TGTGCCAGCAGTTACTCCGGACAGTCTGAAGCTTTCTTT. Its protein product is CASSYSGQSEAFF.

The chain combines TRBV7-9 with TRBJ1-6, with 7 nucleotides matching TRBD1. The germline CDR1 and CDR2 sequences are SEHNR and FQNEAQ (reference sequence). The CDR3 has 13 amino acids. The V and J ends lost 4 bases and 8 bases, in that order; junction bases with no gene match: 2. For the CDR3, the DNA is TGTGCCAGCAGCTGGGACAGTTATTCACCCCTCCACTTT. This codes for CASSWDSYSPLHF.

This sequence joins TRBV15 and TRBJ1-5, with 8 bases identical to TRBD1. Germline CDR1 and CDR2: LNHNV and YYDKDF (reference sequence). There are 16 residues in the CDR3. The V segment lost 0 bases and the J segment 7 bases; nucleotides outside the gene matches: 8. As DNA, the CDR3 is TGTGCCACCAGCAGAGAGCCATCAGGGGGCAGGCAGCCCCAGCATTTT. Translation gives CATSREPSGGRQPQHF.

The rearrangement joins TRBV5-4 to TRBJ1-2; D gene uncertain. Looked up from germline, CDR1 is SGHNT and CDR2 is YYREEE (reference sequence). V gave up 0 bases and J gave up 4 bases, with 10 bases separating them. The CDR3 length is 14 residues. As DNA, the CDR3 is TGTGCCAGCAGCTTGGACGGACTTAGCTATGGCTACACCTTC. This gives the protein CASSLDGLSYGYTF.

The chain has TRBV28 and TRBJ2-1; D is perhaps TRBD2 (6 bases). V was shortened by 6 bases and J by 8 bases, with 32 bases between the two germline ends. Germline V gives CDR1 MDHEN, CDR2 SYDVKM. The length of the CDR3 is 19 residues. CDR3 nucleotide sequence: TGTGCCAGCAGACCTGGATATGTAGGAGGGGACGGGGGAGTGGATGAGCAGTTCTTC. Its translation: CASRPGYVGGDGGVDEQFF.

Regarding this clone: Other DNA sequences from this sample encode an identical CDR3 as well. This rearrangement joins TRBV5-6 to TRBJ1-2, with unresolved D. Trimming pared 0 bases from V and 7 bases from J, leaving 4 bases between. This CDR3 has 11 amino acids. CDR1 is SGHDT, CDR2 YYEEEE, per germline. For the CDR3, the DNA is TGTGCCAGCAGCTTGGGGGTTGGCTACACCTTC. It encodes CASSLGVGYTF.

The rearrangement joins TRBV27 to TRBJ2-1, with 8 bases lining up with TRBD2. This CDR3 contains 14 residues. Germline assignment: CDR1 MNHEY and CDR2 SMNVEV (reference sequence). Germline trimming cut 6 bases from V and 4 bases from J; bases unmatched to any gene: 5. The CDR3 DNA is TGTGCCAGCAGCCTAGCGGGCCATTACAATGAGCAGTTCTTC. This codes for CASSLAGHYNEQFF.

This clone appeared once. The CDR3 sequence is CASSPTRTTDTQYF. In nucleotides, the CDR3 is TGTGCCAGCAGCCCCACTAGGACAACAGATACGCAGTATTTT. The chain recombines TRBV3-1 (or the pseudogene TRBV3-2) with TRBJ2-3; D might be TRBD1 or TRBD2, each matching 5 bases. CDR1 is LGHDT and CDR2 is YNNKEL in the germline V gene (reference sequence). Deletions cut 4 bases from V and 3 bases from J, with 11 bases between. There are 14 residues in the CDR3.

The chain recombines TRBV2 with TRBJ1-4; D may be TRBD1 (5 bases). Germline V gene sequence: CDR1 SNHLY, CDR2 FYNNEI. The V end lost 2 bases, the J end lost 3 bases, and 10 bases lay between the germline ends. The CDR3 covers 15 residues. In DNA, the CDR3 is TGTGCCAGCAGTGAACAGGGTACATCTAATGAAAAACTGTTTTTT. This sequence encodes CASSEQGTSNEKLFF.

This clone has just a few counts. The chain has TRBV9 and TRBJ2-2; a weak D match, TRBD2 (6 bases). With 0 bases removed from V and 1 base from J, the gap between germline ends came to 10 bases. CDR3 length: 16 amino acids. Germline loops: CDR1 SGDLS, CDR2 YYNGEE. The CDR3 is CASSVVAGKNTGELFF. Written as DNA, the CDR3 is TGTGCCAGCAGCGTAGTGGCGGGAAAGAACACCGGGGAGCTGTTTTTT. Filled out from reference TRBV9 and TRBJ2-2, the complete variable domain reads DSGVTQTPKHLITATGQRVTLRCSPRSGDLSVYWYQQSLDQGLQFLIQYYNGEERAKGNILERFSAQQFPDLHSELNLSSLELGDSALYFCASSVVAGKNTGELFFGEGSRLTVL.

The rearrangement links TRBV27 to TRBJ2-2, with 13 bases fitting TRBD2. J lost 7 bases, V lost 6 bases, and 8 bases had no gene match. CDR3 length: 16 amino acids. Per germline, CDR1 MNHEY and CDR2 SMNVEV (reference sequence). The CDR3 DNA sequence: TGTGCCAGCAGCTTACTAGCGGGAGGGCCTAACGGGGAGCTGTTTTTT. It codes for CASSLLAGGPNGELFF.

This clone was seen more than once but under ten times. This chain links TRBV5-1 with TRBJ2-7; no clear D. Trimming pared 0 bases from V and 5 bases from J, leaving 12 bases between. Germline CDR1 is SGHRS and CDR2 is YFSETQ. The CDR3 length is 14 residues. For the CDR3, the DNA is TGCGCCAGCAGCTTGGGTGGGGTCCGGGACGAGCAGTACTTC. It specifies CASSLGGVRDEQYF.

The gene calls are TRBV19 and TRBJ1-3; D may be TRBD1 (5 bases). V lost 9 bases to trimming and J lost 8 bases, with 14 bases between them. From germline, CDR1 is LNHDA and CDR2 SQIVND (reference sequence). This CDR3 is built from 12 residues. The DNA of the CDR3 is TGTGCCAGCGGGAGGGGTGAATACACCATATATTTT. It yields the protein CASGRGEYTIYF.

This clone was observed a handful of times. The chain is built from TRBV28 and TRBJ1-1, with 11 bases identical to TRBD1. V gave up 5 bases and J gave up 5 bases; unmatched junction bases: 10. CDR3 length: 16 residues. CDR1 and CDR2 (germline): MDHEN, SYDVKM. This CDR3 is CASSPGQGARRTEAFF. The CDR3 coding sequence is TGTGCCAGCAGTCCCGGACAGGGGGCGCGGAGGACTGAAGCTTTCTTT.

The V gene is TRBV5-1, the J gene TRBJ1-2, with TRBD1 matching over 8 bases. This CDR3 is built from 15 residues. Germline V CDR1 and CDR2: SGHRS, YFSETQ. V shed 4 bases, J shed 2 bases, and the junction held 7 bases outside the gene matches. This CDR3 reads CASSRGQGMNYGYTF. DNA for the CDR3: TGCGCCAGCAGCCGTGGACAGGGAATGAACTATGGCTACACCTTC. The full variable domain, rest sourced from reference TRBV5-1 and TRBJ1-2, is KAGVTQTPRYLIKTRGQQVTLSCSPISGHRSVSWYQQTPGQGLQFLFEYFSETQRNKGNFPGRFSGRQFSNSRSEMNVSTLELGDSALYLCASSRGQGMNYGYTFGSGTRLTVV.

The rearrangement links TRBV6-5 to TRBJ2-2; D perhaps matches TRBD1 (6 bases). This CDR3 has 15 residues. The ends were cut back, 4 bases at V and 5 bases at J, with 14 bases in the middle. Germline CDR1 is MNHEY and CDR2 is SVGAGI. CDR3 DNA sequence: TGTGCCAGCAGTTCCACAGGGCTTCTTACCGGGGAGCTGTTTTTT. It is translated as CASSSTGLLTGELFF.

J is TRBJ2-1 and V is TRBV7-9; D perhaps matches TRBD1 (6 bases). V lost 5 bases and J lost 6, with 14 bases in between. Germline loops: CDR1 SEHNR, CDR2 FQNEAQ (reference sequence). There are 14 residues in the CDR3. For the CDR3, the DNA is TGTGCCAGCAGCACACAGGACAGCCGCAATGAGCAGTTCTTC. It codes for CASSTQDSRNEQFF.

The V and J genes are TRBV10-2 and TRBJ2-3; maybe TRBD2 (6 bases). The CDR3 totals 20 residues. Trimming left V 4 bases short and J 1 base short, with 27 bases between. Germline V gene lookup returns CDR1 WSHSY and CDR2 SAAADI. The CDR3 sequence: CASSGASVRLGSGRTDTQYF. In DNA form, the CDR3 reads TGCGCCAGCAGTGGGGCTAGCGTTCGTCTAGGCAGCGGCCGCACAGATACGCAGTATTTT.